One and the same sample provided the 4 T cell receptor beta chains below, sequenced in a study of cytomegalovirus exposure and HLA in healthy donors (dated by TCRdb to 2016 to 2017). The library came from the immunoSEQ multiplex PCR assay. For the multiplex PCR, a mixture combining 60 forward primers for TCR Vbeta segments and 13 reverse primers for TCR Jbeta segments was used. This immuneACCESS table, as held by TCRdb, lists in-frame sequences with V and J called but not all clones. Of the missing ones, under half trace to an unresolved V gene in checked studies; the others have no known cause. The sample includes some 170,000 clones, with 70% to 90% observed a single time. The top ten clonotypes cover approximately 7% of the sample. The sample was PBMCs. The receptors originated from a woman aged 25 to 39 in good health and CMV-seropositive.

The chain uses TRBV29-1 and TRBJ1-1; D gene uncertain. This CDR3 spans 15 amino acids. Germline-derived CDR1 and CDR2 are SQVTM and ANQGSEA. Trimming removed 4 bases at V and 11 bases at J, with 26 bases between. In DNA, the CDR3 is TGCAGCGTTGTACCCTTCGCCGGGGTAATGTTAGGGGCTTTCTTT. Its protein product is CSVVPFAGVMLGAFF.

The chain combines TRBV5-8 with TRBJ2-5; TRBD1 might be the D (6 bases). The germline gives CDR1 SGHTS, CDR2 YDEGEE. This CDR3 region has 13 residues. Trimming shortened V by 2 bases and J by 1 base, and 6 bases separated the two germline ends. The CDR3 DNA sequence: TGTGCCAGCAGCTTACAGGGCCAAGAGACCCAGTACTTC. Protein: CASSLQGQETQYF.

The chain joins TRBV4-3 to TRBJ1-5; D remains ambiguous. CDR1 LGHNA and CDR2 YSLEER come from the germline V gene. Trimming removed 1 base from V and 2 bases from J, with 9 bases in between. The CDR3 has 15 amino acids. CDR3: CASSQGWQGNQPQHF. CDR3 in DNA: TGCGCCAGCAGCCAAGGGTGGCAGGGCAATCAGCCCCAGCATTTT.

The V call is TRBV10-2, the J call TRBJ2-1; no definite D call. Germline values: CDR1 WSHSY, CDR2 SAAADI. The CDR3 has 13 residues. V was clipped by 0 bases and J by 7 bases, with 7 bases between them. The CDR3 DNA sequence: TGCGCCAGCAGTGAGTCCCAGTGGAATGAGCAGTTCTTC. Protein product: CASSESQWNEQFF.